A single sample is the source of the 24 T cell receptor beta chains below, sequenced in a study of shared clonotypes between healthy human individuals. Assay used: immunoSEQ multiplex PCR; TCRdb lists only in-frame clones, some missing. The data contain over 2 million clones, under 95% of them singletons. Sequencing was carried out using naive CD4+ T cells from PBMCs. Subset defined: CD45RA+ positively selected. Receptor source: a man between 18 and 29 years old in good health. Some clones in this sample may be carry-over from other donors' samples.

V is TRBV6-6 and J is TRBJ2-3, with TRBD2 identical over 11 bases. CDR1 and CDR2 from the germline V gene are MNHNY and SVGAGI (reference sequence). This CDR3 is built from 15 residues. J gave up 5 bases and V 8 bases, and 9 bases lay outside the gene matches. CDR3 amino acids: CASGSSGRRGDTQYF. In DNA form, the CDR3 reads TGTGCCAGCGGGTCTAGCGGGAGGCGGGGAGATACGCAGTATTTT.

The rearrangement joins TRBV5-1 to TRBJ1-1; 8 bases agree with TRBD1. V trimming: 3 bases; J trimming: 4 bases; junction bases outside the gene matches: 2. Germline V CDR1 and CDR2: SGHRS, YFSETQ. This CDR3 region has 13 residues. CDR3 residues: CASSSTGVTEAFF. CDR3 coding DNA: TGCGCCAGCAGCTCGACAGGGGTCACTGAAGCTTTCTTT.

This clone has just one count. CDR3 DNA: TGTGCCAGCAGTCTAGCGGGAGGGCCGGGTGAGCAGTTCTTC. Its translation: CASSLAGGPGEQFF. The J gene is TRBJ2-1, the V gene TRBV2, with 12 bases aligning to TRBD2. From germline, CDR1 is SNHLY and CDR2 FYNNEI. The V gene end was trimmed by 5 bases and the J gene end by 9 bases; junction bases not matched to a gene: 5. This CDR3 is built from 14 residues. Together with reference TRBV2 and TRBJ2-1, the CDR3 gives the full variable domain: EPEVTQTPSHQVTQMGQEVILRCVPISNHLYFYWYRQILGQKVEFLVSFYNNEISEKSEIFDDQFSVERPDGSNFTLKIRSTKLEDSAMYFCASSLAGGPGEQFFGPGTRLTVL.

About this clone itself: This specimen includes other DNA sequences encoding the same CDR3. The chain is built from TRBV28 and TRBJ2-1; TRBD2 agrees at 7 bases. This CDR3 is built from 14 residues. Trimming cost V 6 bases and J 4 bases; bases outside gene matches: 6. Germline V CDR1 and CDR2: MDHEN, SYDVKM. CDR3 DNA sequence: TGTGCCAGCAGCTTAGCGGGCGGATACAATGAGCAGTTCTTC. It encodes CASSLAGGYNEQFF.

CDR3 coding DNA: TGTGCCAGCAGTGGGGGGGGCCGGTCCTACGAGCAGTACTTC. It yields the protein CASSGGGRSYEQYF. The chain has TRBV28 and TRBJ2-7, with a weak D call TRBD2 (7 bases). Trimming pared 5 bases from V and 1 base from J, leaving 12 bases between. Per the germline V gene, CDR1 is MDHEN and CDR2 is SYDVKM. This CDR3 is built from 14 residues.

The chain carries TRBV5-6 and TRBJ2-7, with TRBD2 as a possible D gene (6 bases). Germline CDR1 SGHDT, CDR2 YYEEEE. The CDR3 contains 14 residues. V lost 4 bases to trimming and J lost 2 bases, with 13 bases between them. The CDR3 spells CASSKTSSAYEQYF. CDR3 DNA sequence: TGTGCCAGCAGCAAGACTAGTTCGGCCTACGAGCAGTACTTC.

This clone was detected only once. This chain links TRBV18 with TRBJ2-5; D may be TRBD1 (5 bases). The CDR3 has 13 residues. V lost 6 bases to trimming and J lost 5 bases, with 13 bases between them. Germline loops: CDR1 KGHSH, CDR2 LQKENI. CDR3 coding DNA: TGTGCCAGCTCGCAGACAGAACTGGAGACCCAGTACTTC. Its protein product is CASSQTELETQYF.

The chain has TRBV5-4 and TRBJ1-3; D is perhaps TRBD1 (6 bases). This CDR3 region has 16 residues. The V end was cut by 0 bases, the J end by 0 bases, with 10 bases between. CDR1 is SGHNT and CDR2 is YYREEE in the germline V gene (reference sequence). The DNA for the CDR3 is TGTGCCAGCAGCTTGGGGACAGTCTCCTCTGGAAACACCATATATTTT. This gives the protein CASSLGTVSSGNTIYF.

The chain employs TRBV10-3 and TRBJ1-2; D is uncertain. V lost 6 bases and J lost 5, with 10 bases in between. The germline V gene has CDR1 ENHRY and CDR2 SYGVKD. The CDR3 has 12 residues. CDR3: CAISEGPYGYTF. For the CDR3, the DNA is TGTGCCATCAGCGAGGGCCCATATGGCTACACCTTC.

In DNA form, the CDR3 reads TGTGCCAGCAGTGCTAAGCGGTTCAACACCGGGGAGCTGTTTTTT. It translates to CASSAKRFNTGELFF. This chain joins TRBV2 and TRBJ2-2; a possible D gene is TRBD2 (5 bases). Trimming pared 4 bases from V and 2 bases from J, leaving 11 bases between. Germline V gene data show CDR1 as SNHLY and CDR2 as FYNNEI. The CDR3 totals 15 residues.

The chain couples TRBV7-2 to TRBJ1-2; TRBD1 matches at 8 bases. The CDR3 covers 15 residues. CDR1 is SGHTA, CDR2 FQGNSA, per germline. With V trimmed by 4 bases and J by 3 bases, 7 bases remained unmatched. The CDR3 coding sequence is TGTGCCAGCAGCTATCGACAGGGGCCCTACTATGGCTACACCTTC. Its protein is CASSYRQGPYYGYTF.

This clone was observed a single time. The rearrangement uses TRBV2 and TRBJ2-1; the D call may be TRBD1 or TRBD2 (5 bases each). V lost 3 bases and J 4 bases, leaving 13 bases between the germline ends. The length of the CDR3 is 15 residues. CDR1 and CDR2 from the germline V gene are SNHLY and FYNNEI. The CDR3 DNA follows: TGTGCCAGCAGTGAGGGGCTAGCTTATTACAATGAGCAGTTCTTC. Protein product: CASSEGLAYYNEQFF.

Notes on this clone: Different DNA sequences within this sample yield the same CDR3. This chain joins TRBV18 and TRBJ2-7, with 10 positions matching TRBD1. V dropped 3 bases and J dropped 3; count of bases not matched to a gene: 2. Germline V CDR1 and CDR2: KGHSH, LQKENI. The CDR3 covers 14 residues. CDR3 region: CASSPGQGSYEQYF. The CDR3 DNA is TGTGCCAGCTCACCGGGACAGGGGAGCTACGAGCAGTACTTC.

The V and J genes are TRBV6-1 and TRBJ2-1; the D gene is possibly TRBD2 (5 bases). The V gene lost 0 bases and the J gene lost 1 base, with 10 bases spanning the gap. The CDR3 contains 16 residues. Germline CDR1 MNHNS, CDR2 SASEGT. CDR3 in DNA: TGTGCCAGCAGTGAAGCAGGGTTAGCGTCCTACAATGAGCAGTTCTTC. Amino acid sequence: CASSEAGLASYNEQFF.

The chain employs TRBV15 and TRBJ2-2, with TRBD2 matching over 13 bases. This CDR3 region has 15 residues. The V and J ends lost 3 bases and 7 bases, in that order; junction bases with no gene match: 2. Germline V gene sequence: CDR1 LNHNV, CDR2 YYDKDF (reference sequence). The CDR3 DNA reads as TGTGCCACCAGCAGCACTAGCGGGAGGGGCGGGGAGCTGTTTTTT. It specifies CATSSTSGRGGELFF.

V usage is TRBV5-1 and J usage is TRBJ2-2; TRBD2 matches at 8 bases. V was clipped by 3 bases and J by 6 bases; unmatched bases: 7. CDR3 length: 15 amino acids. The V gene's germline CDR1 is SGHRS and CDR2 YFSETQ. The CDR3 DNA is TGCGCCAGCAGCTCCGGAGCTAGCGGGTCCGGGGAGCTGTTTTTT. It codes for CASSSGASGSGELFF.

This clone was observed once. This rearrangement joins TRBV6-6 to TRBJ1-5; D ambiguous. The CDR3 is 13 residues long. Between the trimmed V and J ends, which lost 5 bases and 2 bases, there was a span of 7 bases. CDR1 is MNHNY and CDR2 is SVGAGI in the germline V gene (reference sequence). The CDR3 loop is CASSLRGNQPQHF. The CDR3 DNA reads TGTGCCAGCAGTCTCCGGGGCAATCAGCCCCAGCATTTT.

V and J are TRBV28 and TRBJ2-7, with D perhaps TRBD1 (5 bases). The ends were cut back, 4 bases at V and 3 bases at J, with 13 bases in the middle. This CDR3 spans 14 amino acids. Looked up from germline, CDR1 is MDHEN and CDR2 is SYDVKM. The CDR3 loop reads CASSWIRAGYEQYF. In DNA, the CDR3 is TGTGCCAGCAGTTGGATCAGGGCCGGCTACGAGCAGTACTTC.

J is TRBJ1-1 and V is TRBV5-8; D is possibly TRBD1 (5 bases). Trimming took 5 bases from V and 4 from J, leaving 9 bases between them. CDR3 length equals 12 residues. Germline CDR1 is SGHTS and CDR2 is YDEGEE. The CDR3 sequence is CASRPGLTEAFF. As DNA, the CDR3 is TGTGCCAGCAGACCGGGACTCACTGAAGCTTTCTTT.

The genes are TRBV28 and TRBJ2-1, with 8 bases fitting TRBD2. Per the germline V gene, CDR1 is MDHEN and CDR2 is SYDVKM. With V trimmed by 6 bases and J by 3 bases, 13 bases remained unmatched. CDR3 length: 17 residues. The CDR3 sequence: CASSTPSAGGLYNEQFF. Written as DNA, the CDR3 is TGTGCCAGCAGCACCCCCAGCGCGGGAGGCCTCTACAATGAGCAGTTCTTC.

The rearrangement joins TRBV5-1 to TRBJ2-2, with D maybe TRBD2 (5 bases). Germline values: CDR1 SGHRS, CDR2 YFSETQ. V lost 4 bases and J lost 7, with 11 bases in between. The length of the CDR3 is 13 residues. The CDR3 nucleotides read TGCGCCAGCAGCCAGGACTTGGTCGGGGAGCTGTTTTTT. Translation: CASSQDLVGELFF.

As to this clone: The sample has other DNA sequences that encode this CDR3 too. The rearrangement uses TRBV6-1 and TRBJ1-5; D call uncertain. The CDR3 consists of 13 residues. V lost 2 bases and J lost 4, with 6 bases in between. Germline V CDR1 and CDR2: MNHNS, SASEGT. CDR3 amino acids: CASSESGNQPQHF. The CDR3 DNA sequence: TGTGCCAGCAGTGAATCCGGGAATCAGCCCCAGCATTTT.

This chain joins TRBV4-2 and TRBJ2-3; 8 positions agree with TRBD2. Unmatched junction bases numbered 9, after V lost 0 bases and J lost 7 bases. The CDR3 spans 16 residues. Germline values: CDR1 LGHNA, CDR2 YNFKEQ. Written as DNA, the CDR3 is TGTGCCAGCAGCCAAGATAGAAGCGGGAGTGGAAATACGCAGTATTTT. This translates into CASSQDRSGSGNTQYF.

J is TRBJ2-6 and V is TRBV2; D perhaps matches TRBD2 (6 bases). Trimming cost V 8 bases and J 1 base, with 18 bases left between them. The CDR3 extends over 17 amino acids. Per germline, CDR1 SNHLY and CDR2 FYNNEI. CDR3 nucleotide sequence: TGTGCCAGCCGCTTCCGGGACTGGGGATCTGGGGCCAACGTCCTGACTTTC. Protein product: CASRFRDWGSGANVLTF.